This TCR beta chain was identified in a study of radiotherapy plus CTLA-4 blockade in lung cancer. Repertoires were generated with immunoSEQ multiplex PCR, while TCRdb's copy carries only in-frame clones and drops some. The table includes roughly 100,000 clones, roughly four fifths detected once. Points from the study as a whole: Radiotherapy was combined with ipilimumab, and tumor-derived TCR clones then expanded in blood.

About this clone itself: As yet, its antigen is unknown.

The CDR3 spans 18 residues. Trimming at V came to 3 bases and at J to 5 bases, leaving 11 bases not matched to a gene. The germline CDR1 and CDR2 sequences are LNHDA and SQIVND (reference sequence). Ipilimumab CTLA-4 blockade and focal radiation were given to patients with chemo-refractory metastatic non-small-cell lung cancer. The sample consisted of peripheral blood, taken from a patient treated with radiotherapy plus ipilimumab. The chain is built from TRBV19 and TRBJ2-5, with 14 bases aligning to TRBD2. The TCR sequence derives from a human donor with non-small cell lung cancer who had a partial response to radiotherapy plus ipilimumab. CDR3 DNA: TGTGCCAGTAGTATGGGAACCGGGACTAGCGGGAGTTGGGAGACCCAGTACTTC. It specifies CASSMGTGTSGSWETQYF.